Presented here are 13 T cell receptor beta chains from one specimen sequenced in a study of cytomegalovirus exposure and HLA in healthy donors. PCR employed 60 Vbeta and 13 Jbeta primers. Sequencing was performed with immunoSEQ multiplex PCR; in TCRdb, only in-frame clones are kept and a portion is missing. The sample shows 170,000 or so clones, 70% to 90% of them seen only once. The material sequenced was PBMCs. These receptors were obtained from a woman aged 30 to 39 in good health and CMV-seronegative.

CDR3 in DNA: TGCGCCAGCAGCCCCGACAGGGAAACTGAAGCTTTCTTT. Translating gives CASSPDRETEAFF. V is TRBV5-1 and J is TRBJ1-1, with 7 bases aligning to TRBD1. Looked up from germline, CDR1 is SGHRS and CDR2 is YFSETQ. V lost 4 bases and J lost 5; bases outside the gene matches: 5. The CDR3 has 13 residues.

V usage is TRBV7-3 and J usage is TRBJ2-5; 7 positions match TRBD1. The V segment lost 5 bases and the J segment 2 bases; nucleotides outside the gene matches: 5. The CDR3 has 14 residues. Germline V gene sequence: CDR1 SGHTA, CDR2 FQGTGA. CDR3 in DNA: TGTGCCAGCAGCATAGACAGGGCACAAGAGACCCAGTACTTC. Translating gives CASSIDRAQETQYF.

Here the CDR3 reads CASGQTGGGANVLTF. CDR3 DNA sequence: TGTGCCAGCGGACAGACAGGTGGTGGGGCCAACGTCCTGACTTTC. The V gene is TRBV9, the J gene TRBJ2-6, with D perhaps matching TRBD1 (6 bases). Germline V gene lookup returns CDR1 SGDLS and CDR2 YYNGEE. Deletions cut 7 bases from V and 3 bases from J, with 14 bases between. This CDR3 is built from 15 residues.

V gene TRBV5-6 combines with J gene TRBJ1-6; weak D call: TRBD1 (6 bases). V was trimmed by 4 bases and J by 8 bases, leaving 13 bases between them. The CDR3 is 14 residues long. Germline CDR1 SGHDT, CDR2 YYEEEE. DNA for the CDR3: TGTGCCAGCAGCCCCGGACAGAGAGATTCACCCCTCCACTTT. This sequence encodes CASSPGQRDSPLHF.

The chain is built from TRBV10-3 and TRBJ1-2, with unresolved D. V was trimmed by 3 bases and J by 4 bases, leaving 9 bases between them. Germline lookup yields CDR1 ENHRY and CDR2 SYGVKD. The CDR3 is 13 residues long. CDR3 in DNA: TGTGCCATCAGTGATAAGGGAGGCTATGGCTACACCTTC. Encoded protein: CAISDKGGYGYTF.

V and J are TRBV9 and TRBJ1-2; 9 bases line up with TRBD1. Germline V gene sequence: CDR1 SGDLS, CDR2 YYNGEE. The CDR3 loop spans 14 amino acids. V lost 9 bases to trimming and J lost 4 bases; unmatched junction nucleotides: 10. In DNA, the CDR3 is TGTGCCAACCGACCGGGACAGGGACCCTATGGCTACACCTTC. Its translation is CANRPGQGPYGYTF. The full variable domain, in which reference TRBV9 and TRBJ1-2 provide the parts outside the CDR3, is DSGVTQTPKHLITATGQRVTLRCSPRSGDLSVYWYQQSLDQGLQFLIQYYNGEERAKGNILERFSAQQFPDLHSELNLSSLELGDSALYFCANRPGQGPYGYTFGSGTRLTVV.

This chain uses TRBV9 with TRBJ2-5, with D maybe TRBD2 (6 bases). Trimming stripped 4 bases from V and 0 bases from J, with 10 bases between. CDR3 size: 14 residues. Germline-derived CDR1 and CDR2 are SGDLS and YYNGEE. CDR3 residues: CASSRGGDQETQYF. The DNA for the CDR3 is TGTGCCAGCAGCCGCGGCGGGGACCAAGAGACCCAGTACTTC. Variable domain in full (rest from reference TRBV9 and TRBJ2-5): DSGVTQTPKHLITATGQRVTLRCSPRSGDLSVYWYQQSLDQGLQFLIQYYNGEERAKGNILERFSAQQFPDLHSELNLSSLELGDSALYFCASSRGGDQETQYFGPGTRLLVL.

V is TRBV7-9 and J is TRBJ2-2; perhaps TRBD1 as D (6 bases). The CDR3 covers 15 residues. Trimming stripped 6 bases from V and 2 bases from J, with 13 bases between. CDR1 SEHNR and CDR2 FQNEAQ come from the germline V gene (reference sequence). CDR3 sequence: CASRPAGTNTGELFF. DNA of the CDR3: TGTGCCAGCAGACCCGCCGGGACAAACACCGGGGAGCTGTTTTTT.

The chain carries TRBV9 and TRBJ2-5; TRBD2 might be the D (6 bases). Deletions cut 3 bases from V and 5 bases from J, with 17 bases between. The CDR3 totals 15 residues. Germline loops: CDR1 SGDLS, CDR2 YYNGEE. The CDR3 nucleotides read TGTGCCAGCAGCGCCTACGGGGGACCCGGGGAGACCCAGTACTTC. Translation gives CASSAYGGPGETQYF.

The chain employs TRBV2 and TRBJ1-4; weak D call: TRBD1 (5 bases). The V gene lost 1 base and the J gene lost 10 bases, with 13 bases spanning the gap. Germline values: CDR1 SNHLY, CDR2 FYNNEI. The CDR3 consists of 14 residues. Here the CDR3 DNA reads TGTGCCAGCAGTGAAGTTTGGGGACTAGGAAAACTGTTTTTT. This gives the protein CASSEVWGLGKLFF.

CDR3 residues: CASSPGSGLNNEQFF. CDR3 nucleotide sequence: TGCGCCAGCAGCCCCGGGTCCGGCCTTAACAATGAGCAGTTCTTC. V gene TRBV5-1 combines with J gene TRBJ2-1; D uncertain. Trimming left V 4 bases short and J 5 bases short, with 16 bases between. The CDR3 length is 15 residues. Germline V gene data show CDR1 as SGHRS and CDR2 as YFSETQ.

The chain carries TRBV7-9 and TRBJ2-3, with D perhaps TRBD1 (6 bases). The germline CDR1 and CDR2 sequences are SEHNR and FQNEAQ (reference sequence). The V end lost 2 bases, the J end lost 1 base, and 10 bases lay between the germline ends. This CDR3 comprises 15 residues. CDR3 region: CASSLSGARTDTQYF. The DNA for the CDR3 is TGTGCCAGCAGCTTATCAGGGGCCCGCACAGATACGCAGTATTTT.

The CDR3: CACRDREKYEQYF. In DNA form, the CDR3 reads TGTGCCTGCCGGGACAGGGAGAAATACGAGCAGTACTTC. The chain has TRBV30 and TRBJ2-7, with 9 bases identical to TRBD1. Trimming at V came to 6 bases and at J to 4 bases, leaving 7 bases not matched to a gene. The length of the CDR3 is 13 residues. Germline CDR1 is GTSNPN and CDR2 is SVGIG (reference sequence).